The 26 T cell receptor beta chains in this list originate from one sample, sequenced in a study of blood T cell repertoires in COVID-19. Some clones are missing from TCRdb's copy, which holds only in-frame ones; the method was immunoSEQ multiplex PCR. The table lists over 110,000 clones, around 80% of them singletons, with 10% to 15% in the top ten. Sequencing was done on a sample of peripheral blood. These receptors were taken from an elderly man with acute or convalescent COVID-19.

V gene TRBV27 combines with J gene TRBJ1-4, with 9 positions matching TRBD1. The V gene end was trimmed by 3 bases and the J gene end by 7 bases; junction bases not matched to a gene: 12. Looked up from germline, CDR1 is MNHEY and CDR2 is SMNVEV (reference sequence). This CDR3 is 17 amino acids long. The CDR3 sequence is CASSLEGTGSNLEKLFF. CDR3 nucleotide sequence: TGTGCCAGCAGTTTGGAAGGGACAGGGTCGAATCTTGAAAAACTGTTTTTT.

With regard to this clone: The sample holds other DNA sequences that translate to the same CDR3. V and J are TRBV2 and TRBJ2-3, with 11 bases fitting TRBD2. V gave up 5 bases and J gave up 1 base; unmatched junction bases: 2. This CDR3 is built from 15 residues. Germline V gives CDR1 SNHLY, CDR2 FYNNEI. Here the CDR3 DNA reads TGTGCCAGCAGTTTGACTAGCGGGGGCACAGATACGCAGTATTTT. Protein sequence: CASSLTSGGTDTQYF. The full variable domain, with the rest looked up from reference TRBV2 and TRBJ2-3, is EPEVTQTPSHQVTQMGQEVILRCVPISNHLYFYWYRQILGQKVEFLVSFYNNEISEKSEIFDDQFSVERPDGSNFTLKIRSTKLEDSAMYFCASSLTSGGTDTQYFGPGTRLTVL.

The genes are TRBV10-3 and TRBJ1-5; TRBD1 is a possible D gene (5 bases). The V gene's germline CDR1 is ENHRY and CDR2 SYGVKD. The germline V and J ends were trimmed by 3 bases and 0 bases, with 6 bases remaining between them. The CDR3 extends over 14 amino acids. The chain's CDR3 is CAISDRASNQPQHF. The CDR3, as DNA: TGTGCCATCAGTGACAGGGCTAGCAATCAGCCCCAGCATTTT.

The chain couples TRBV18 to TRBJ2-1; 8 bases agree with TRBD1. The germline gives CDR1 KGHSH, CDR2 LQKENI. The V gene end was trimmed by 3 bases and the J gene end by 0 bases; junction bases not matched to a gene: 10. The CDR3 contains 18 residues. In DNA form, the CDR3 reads TGTGCCAGCTCACCCTCTACCGGACAGGGCAGCTCCTACAATGAGCAGTTCTTC. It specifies CASSPSTGQGSSYNEQFF.

The CDR3 is CASSLALASELFF. The CDR3 DNA sequence: TGTGCCAGCAGCTTAGCACTAGCGAGTGAGCTGTTTTTT. The chain has TRBV7-2 and TRBJ2-2; 7 bases align to TRBD2. In germline, CDR1 is SGHTA, CDR2 FQGNSA. V lost 0 bases and J lost 11; bases outside the gene matches: 3. The CDR3 covers 13 residues. Complete variable domain (other parts from reference TRBV7-2 and TRBJ2-2): GAGVSQSPSNKVTEKGKDVELRCDPISGHTALYWYRQSLGQGLEFLIYFQGNSAPDKSGLPSDRFSAERTGGSVSTLTIQRTQQEDSAVYLCASSLALASELFFGEGSRLTVL.

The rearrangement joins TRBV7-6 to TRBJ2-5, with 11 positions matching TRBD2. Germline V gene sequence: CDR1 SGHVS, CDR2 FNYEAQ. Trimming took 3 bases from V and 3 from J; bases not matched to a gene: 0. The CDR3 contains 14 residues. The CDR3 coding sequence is TGTGCCAGCAGCTTGGGACTAGCGGAAGAGACCCAGTACTTC. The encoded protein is CASSLGLAEETQYF.

The CDR3 bases are TGTGCCATCAGCAAGACAGGATGGGAGACCCAGTACTTC. This codes for CAISKTGWETQYF. The chain employs TRBV10-3 and TRBJ2-5; D might be TRBD1 (6 bases). The CDR3 runs 13 residues. V gave up 6 bases and J gave up 5 bases, with 13 bases separating them. Germline CDR1 is ENHRY and CDR2 is SYGVKD.

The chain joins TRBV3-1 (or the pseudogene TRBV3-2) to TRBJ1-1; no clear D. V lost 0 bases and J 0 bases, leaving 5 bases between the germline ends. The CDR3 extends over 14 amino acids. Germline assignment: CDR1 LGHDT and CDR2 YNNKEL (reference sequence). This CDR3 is CASSQDSMNTEAFF. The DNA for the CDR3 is TGTGCCAGCAGCCAAGATTCAATGAACACTGAAGCTTTCTTT.

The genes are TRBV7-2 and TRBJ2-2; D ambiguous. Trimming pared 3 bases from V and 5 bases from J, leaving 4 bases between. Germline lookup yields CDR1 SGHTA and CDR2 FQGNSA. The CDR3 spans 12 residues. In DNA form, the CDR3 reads TGTGCCAGCAGCTTCGGGACCGGGGAGCTGTTTTTT. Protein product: CASSFGTGELFF.

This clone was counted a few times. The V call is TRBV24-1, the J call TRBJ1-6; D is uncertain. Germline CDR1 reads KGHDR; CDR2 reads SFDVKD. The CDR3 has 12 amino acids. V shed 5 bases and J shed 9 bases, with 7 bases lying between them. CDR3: CATSAGSSPLHF. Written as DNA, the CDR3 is TGTGCCACCAGTGCTGGGAGTTCACCCCTCCACTTT.

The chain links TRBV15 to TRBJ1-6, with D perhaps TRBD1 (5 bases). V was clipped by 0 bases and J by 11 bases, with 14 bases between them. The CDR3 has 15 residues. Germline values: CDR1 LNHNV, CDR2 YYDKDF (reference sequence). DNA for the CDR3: TGTGCCACCAGCAGAGATTTGGTAGGGGTTACACCCCTCCACTTT. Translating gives CATSRDLVGVTPLHF.

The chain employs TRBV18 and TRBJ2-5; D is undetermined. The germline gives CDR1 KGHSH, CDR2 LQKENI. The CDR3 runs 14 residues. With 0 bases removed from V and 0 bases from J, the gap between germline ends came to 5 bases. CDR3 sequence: CASSPPFNQETQYF. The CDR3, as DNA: TGTGCCAGCTCACCACCGTTCAACCAAGAGACCCAGTACTTC.

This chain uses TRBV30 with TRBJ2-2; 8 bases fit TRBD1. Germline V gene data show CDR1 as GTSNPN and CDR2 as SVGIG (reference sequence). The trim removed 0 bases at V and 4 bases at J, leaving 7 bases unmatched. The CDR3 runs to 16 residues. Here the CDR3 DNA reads TGTGCCTGGAGTGTGAGGACAGGGTCAGGCACCGGGGAGCTGTTTTTT. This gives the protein CAWSVRTGSGTGELFF.

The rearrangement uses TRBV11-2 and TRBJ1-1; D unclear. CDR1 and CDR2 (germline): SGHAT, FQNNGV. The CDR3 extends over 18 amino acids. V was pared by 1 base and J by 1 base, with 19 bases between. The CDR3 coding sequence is TGTGCCAGCAGCTTAGGGTTTCGGGGTAGCGCCAAGAACACTGAAGCTTTCTTT. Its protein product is CASSLGFRGSAKNTEAFF.

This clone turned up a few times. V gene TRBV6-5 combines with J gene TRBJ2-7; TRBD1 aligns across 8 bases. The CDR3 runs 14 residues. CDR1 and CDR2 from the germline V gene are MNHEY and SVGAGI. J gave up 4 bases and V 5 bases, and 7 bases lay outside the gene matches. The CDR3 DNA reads TGTGCCAGCAGTACAGGGGGTAAATCTTACGAGCAGTACTTC. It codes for CASSTGGKSYEQYF.

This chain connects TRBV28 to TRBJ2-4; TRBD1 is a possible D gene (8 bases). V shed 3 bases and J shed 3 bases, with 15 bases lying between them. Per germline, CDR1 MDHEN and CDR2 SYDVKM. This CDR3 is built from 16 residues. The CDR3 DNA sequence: TGTGCCAGCAGTTTGACAGGGGAGGGATTCAAAAACATTCAGTACTTC. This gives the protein CASSLTGEGFKNIQYF.

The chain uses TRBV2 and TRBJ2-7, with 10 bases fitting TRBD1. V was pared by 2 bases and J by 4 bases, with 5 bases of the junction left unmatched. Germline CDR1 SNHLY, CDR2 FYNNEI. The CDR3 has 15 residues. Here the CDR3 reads CASSETTGGSYEQYF. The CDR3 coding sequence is TGTGCCAGCAGTGAAACGACAGGGGGCTCGTACGAGCAGTACTTC.

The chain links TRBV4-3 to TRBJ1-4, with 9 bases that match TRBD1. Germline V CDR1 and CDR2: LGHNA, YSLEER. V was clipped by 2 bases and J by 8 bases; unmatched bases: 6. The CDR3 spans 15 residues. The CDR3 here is CASSQTVGTGEKLFF. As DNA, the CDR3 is TGCGCCAGCAGCCAAACGGTGGGGACAGGGGAAAAACTGTTTTTT.

The CDR3 DNA follows: TGTGCCAGCAGCCCGGGGGTAGCGAGTATGAATGAGCAGTTCTTC. It is translated as CASSPGVASMNEQFF. This chain links TRBV7-3 with TRBJ2-1; TRBD2 is a possible D gene (6 bases). Germline V gene data show CDR1 as SGHTA and CDR2 as FQGTGA. This CDR3 region has 15 residues. V lost 5 bases to trimming and J lost 7 bases, with 18 bases between them.

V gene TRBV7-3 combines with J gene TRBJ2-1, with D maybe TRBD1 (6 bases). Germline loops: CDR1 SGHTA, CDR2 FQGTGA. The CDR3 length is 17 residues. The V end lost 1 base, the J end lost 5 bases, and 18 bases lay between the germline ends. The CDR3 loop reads CASSLKVGRGSDNEQFF. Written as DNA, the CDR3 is TGTGCCAGCAGCTTAAAAGTAGGCAGGGGTTCAGACAATGAGCAGTTCTTC. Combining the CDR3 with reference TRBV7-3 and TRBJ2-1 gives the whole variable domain GAGVSQTPSNKVTEKGKYVELRCDPISGHTALYWYRQSLGQGPEFLIYFQGTGAADDSGLPNDRFFAVRPEGSVSTLKIQRTERGDSAVYLCASSLKVGRGSDNEQFFGPGTRLTVL.

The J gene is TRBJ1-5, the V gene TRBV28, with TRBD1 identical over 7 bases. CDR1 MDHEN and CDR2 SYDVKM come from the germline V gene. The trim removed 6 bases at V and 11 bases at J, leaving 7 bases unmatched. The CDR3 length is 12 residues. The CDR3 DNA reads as TGTGCCAGCAGACAGGGGAACGCGGCCCAGCATTTT. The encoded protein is CASRQGNAAQHF.

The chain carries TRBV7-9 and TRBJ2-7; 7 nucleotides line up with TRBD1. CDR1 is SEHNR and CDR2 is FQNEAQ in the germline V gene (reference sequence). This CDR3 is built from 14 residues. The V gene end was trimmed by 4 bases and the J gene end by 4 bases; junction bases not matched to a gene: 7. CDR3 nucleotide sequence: TGTGCCAGCAGCTCCGCGGACAGGCCATACGAGCAGTACTTC. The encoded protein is CASSSADRPYEQYF.

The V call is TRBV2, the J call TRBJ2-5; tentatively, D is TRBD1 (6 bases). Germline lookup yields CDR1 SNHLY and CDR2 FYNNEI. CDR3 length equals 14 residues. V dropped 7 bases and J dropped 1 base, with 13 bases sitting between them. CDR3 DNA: TGTGCCAGCATGGCGGACAGAGCCCAAGAGACCCAGTACTTC. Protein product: CASMADRAQETQYF.

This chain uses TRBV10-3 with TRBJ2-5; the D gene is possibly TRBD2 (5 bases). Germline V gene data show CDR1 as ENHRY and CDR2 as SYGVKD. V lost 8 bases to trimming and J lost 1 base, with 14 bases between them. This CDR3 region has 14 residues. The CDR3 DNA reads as TGTGCCATCCCCCGCCCCAGCGGCCAAGAGACCCAGTACTTC. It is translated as CAIPRPSGQETQYF.

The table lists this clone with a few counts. Here the CDR3 DNA reads TGTGCCAGCAGGAAAGAGGCCGGGGAGCTGTTTTTT. This sequence encodes CASRKEAGELFF. This sequence joins TRBV6-5 and TRBJ2-2; D is undetermined. The CDR3 loop spans 12 amino acids. V was cut by 6 bases and J by 6 bases, with 8 bases left in between. CDR1 MNHEY and CDR2 SVGAGI come from the germline V gene.

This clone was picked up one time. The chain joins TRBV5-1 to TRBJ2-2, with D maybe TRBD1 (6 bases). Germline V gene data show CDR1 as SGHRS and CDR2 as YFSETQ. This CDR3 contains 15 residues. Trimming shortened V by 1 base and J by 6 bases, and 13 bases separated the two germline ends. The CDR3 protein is CASSLLTQGPGELFF. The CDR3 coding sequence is TGCGCCAGCAGCTTGTTAACACAGGGTCCCGGGGAGCTGTTTTTT. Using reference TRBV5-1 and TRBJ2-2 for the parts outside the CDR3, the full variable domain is KAGVTQTPRYLIKTRGQQVTLSCSPISGHRSVSWYQQTPGQGLQFLFEYFSETQRNKGNFPGRFSGRQFSNSRSEMNVSTLELGDSALYLCASSLLTQGPGELFFGEGSRLTVL.